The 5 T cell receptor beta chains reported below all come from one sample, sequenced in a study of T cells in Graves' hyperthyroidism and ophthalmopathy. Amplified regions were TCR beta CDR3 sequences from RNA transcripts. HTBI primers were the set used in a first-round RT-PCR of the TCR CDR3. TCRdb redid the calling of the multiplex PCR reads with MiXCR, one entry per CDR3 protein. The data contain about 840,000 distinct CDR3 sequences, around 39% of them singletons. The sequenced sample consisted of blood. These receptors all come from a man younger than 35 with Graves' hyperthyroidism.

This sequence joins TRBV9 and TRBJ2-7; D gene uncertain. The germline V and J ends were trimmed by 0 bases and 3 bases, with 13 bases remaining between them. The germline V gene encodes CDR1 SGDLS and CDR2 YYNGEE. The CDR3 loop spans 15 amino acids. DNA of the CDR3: TGTGCCAGCAGCGTAGCTTATGGGATCGGCTACGAGCAGTACTTC. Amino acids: CASSVAYGIGYEQYF.

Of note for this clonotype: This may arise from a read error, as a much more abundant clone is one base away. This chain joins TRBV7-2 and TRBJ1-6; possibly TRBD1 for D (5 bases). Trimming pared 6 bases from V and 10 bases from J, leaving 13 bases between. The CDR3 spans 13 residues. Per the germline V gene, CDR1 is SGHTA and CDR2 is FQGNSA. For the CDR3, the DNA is TGTGCCAGCAGACCCCGGGGGGGGTCACCCCTCCACTTT. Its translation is CASRPRGGSPLHF.

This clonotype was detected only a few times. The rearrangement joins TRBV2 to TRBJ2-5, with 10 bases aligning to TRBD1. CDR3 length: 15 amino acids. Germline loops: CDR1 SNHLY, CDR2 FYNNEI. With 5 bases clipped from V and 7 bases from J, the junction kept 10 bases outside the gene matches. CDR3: CASSYSEGTGVTQYF. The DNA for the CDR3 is TGTGCCAGCAGTTACTCAGAGGGGACAGGGGTGACCCAGTACTTC.

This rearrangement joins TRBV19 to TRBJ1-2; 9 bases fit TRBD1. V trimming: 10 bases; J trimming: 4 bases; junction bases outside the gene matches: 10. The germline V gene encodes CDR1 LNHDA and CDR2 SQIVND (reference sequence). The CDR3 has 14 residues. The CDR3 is CATSRQGEGYGYTF. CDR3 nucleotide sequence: TGTGCCACTTCGAGACAGGGGGAAGGCTATGGCTACACCTTC.

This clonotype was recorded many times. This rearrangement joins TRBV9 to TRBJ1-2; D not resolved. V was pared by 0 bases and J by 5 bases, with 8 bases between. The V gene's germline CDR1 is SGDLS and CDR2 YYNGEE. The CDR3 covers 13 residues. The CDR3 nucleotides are TGTGCCAGCAGCGTAGGAGGCGCTTATGGCTACACCTTC. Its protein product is CASSVGGAYGYTF.